Listed below are T cell receptor beta chains from one sample, sequenced in a study of tumor-infiltrating lymphocytes in primary liver carcinoma. TCRdb passed the multiplex PCR reads through MiXCR, listing each CDR3 protein once. The data hold about 320,000 distinct CDR3 sequences, with approximately 60% observed a single time. The sequenced sample was peripheral blood. The receptor set was obtained from a man aged 40-50 years with primary liver carcinoma and hepatitis B virus infection. Both conserved end residues are part of each CDR3. A D gene is named only where the DNA matches it firmly. Clone sizes are given selectively: once, few, many, or a class where the clone is expanded.

CDR3 length,J gene,V gene,D gene,clone size,CDR3 DNA,CDR3 protein
16,TRBJ1-2,TRBV11-2,TRBD1,many,TGTGCCAGCAGCTCTGGTCGGACCGGGACAGTAGAAGGCTACACCTTC,CASSSGRTGTVEGYTF
11,TRBJ1-1,TRBV29-1,.,.,TGCAGCGTTTATCCGGACACTCAAGCTTTCTTT,CSVYPDTQAFF
13,TRBJ1-5,TRBV29-1,.,few,TGCAGCGTTGCTCCCTCAGGCGGGCAGCCCCAGCATTTT,CSVAPSGGQPQHF
13,TRBJ2-3,TRBV6-1,.,.,TGTGCCAGCTCGGGGAGCGCTGTAGATACGCAGTATTTT,CASSGSAVDTQYF
16,TRBJ2-3,TRBV11-2,TRBD2,many,TGTGCCAGCAGCTTAGGTGGGACTAGCGTAACAAATACGCAGTATTTT,CASSLGGTSVTNTQYF
16,TRBJ2-3,TRBV5-1,TRBD2,.,TGCGCCAGCAGCGCGGAACTAGCGGGTAACACAGATACGCAGTATTTT,CASSAELAGNTDTQYF
15,TRBJ2-5,TRBV29-1,TRBD2,many,TGCAGCGCTGTAAGACTAGCGGGAGGGCCCGAGACCCAGTACTTC,CSAVRLAGGPETQYF
16,TRBJ2-4,TRBV14,.,.,TGTGCCAGCAGCCTACTACCGAGCTCAGCCAAAAACATTCAGTACTTC,CASSLLPSSAKNIQYF
17,TRBJ2-1,TRBV11-2,TRBD2,.,TGTGCCAGCAGCTTACGGGCCGCGGGAGTCCCCTACGATGAGCAGTTCTTC,CASSLRAAGVPYDEQFF
15,TRBJ2-7,TRBV6-2/TRBV6-3,.,.,TGTGCCAGCAGGCCCGGGTCTAGCGCAACCTACGAGCAGTACTTC,CASRPGSSATYEQYF
17,TRBJ2-2,TRBV6-1,.,many,TGTGCCAGCAGTGTAACCCCCGGCAGGGGGGCGGTCGGGGAGCTGTTTTTT,CASSVTPGRGAVGELFF
11,TRBJ2-3,TRBV12-3/TRBV12-4,.,.,TGTGCCAGCAAAGAGAGAGATACGCAGTATTTT,CASKERDTQYF
14,TRBJ2-1,TRBV29-1,.,.,TGCAGCGTTGAAGTGATGCAGGGGACGAGTGAGCAGATCTTC,CSVEVMQGTSEQIF
19,TRBJ2-6,TRBV6-5,.,.,TGTGCTAGGAGCCGACCCTGGGCAGGGCCCTTATCTGGGGCCAACGTCCTGACTTTC,CARSRPWAGPLSGANVLTF
15,TRBJ2-1,TRBV28,.,many,TGTGCCAGCAGCCGATGGGGTGTCAAATACAATGAGCAGTTCTTC,CASSRWGVKYNEQFF
15,TRBJ2-3,TRBV20-1,TRBD2,.,TGCAGTGCTAGAGATCGGGCGGGAGTGGCAGATACGCAGTATTTT,CSARDRAGVADTQYF